The clone carrying this TCR beta chain showed up just a few times. This record belongs to a study of identical twins. Each CDR3 protein gets one entry after TCRdb re-called the 5' RACE reads with MiXCR. The sample contains under 250,000 distinct CDR3 sequences, about 13% of which appear only once. Germline lookup yields CDR1 KGHDR and CDR2 SFDVKD. V shed 3 bases and J 8 bases; nucleotides not matched to a gene: 3. The CDR3 has 14 amino acids. The same sample was also used in a study of yellow fever vaccine responses in identical twins.

The sample comprised memory (CD45RO+) T cells sorted from blood. This receptor was identified in a woman under 30 in good health. This chain links TRBV24-1 with TRBJ1-5; TRBD1 matches 10 bases. DNA of the CDR3: TGTGCCACCAGTGATGGGACAGGGGCCAAGCCCCAGCATTTT. It yields the protein CATSDGTGAKPQHF.